Following are 8 T cell receptor beta chains from one sample sequenced in a study of T cell responses to AZD1222 COVID-19 vaccine. Produced via immunoSEQ multiplex PCR; TCRdb's table is partial and in-frame only. The profile shows more than 95,000 clones, 88% of them singletons. The specimen comprised peripheral blood, sampled on day 0 of AZD1222 vaccination. The origin of the receptors is an adult in good health.

This chain connects TRBV6-5 to TRBJ1-2, with D unclear. Trimming took off 6 bases at V and 5 bases at J, with 19 bases between the two ends. The CDR3 contains 15 residues. Per the germline V gene, CDR1 is MNHEY and CDR2 is SVGAGI. CDR3 region: CASSLRADYLYGYTF. As DNA, the CDR3 is TGTGCCAGCAGCCTACGGGCCGATTACCTATATGGCTACACCTTC.

This chain links TRBV7-9 with TRBJ2-7; D remains unclear. Germline loops: CDR1 SEHNR, CDR2 FQNEAQ (reference sequence). This CDR3 is built from 12 residues. V was cut by 3 bases and J by 6 bases, with 9 bases left in between. CDR3 region: CASSLTGLEQYF. CDR3 in DNA: TGTGCCAGCAGCTTGACGGGTCTCGAGCAGTACTTC. Full variable domain (rest looked up from reference TRBV7-9 and TRBJ2-7): DTGVSQNPRHKITKRGQNVTFRCDPISEHNRLYWYRQTLGQGPEFLTYFQNEAQLEKSRLLSDRFSAERPKGSFSTLEIQRTEQGDSAMYLCASSLTGLEQYFGPGTRLTVT.

For the CDR3, the DNA is TGTGCCAGCAGCCCGACGGGAGGGGGGACAGGGTTCTCCTATAATTCACCCCTCCACTTT. Its translation: CASSPTGGGTGFSYNSPLHF. This rearrangement joins TRBV3-1 (or the pseudogene TRBV3-2) to TRBJ1-6; 9 bases line up with TRBD1. This CDR3 has 20 amino acids. Unmatched junction bases numbered 13, after V lost 4 bases and J lost 0 bases. Per the germline V gene, CDR1 is LGHDT and CDR2 is YNNKEL (reference sequence).

The rearrangement joins TRBV18 to TRBJ2-1; D might be TRBD1 (5 bases). V was pared by 2 bases and J by 10 bases, with 15 bases between. Germline lookup yields CDR1 KGHSH and CDR2 LQKENI. The CDR3 spans 14 residues. CDR3 protein: CASSPFPGIGEQFF. CDR3 in DNA: TGTGCCAGCTCACCATTCCCAGGGATCGGCGAGCAGTTCTTC.

The CDR3 loop is CASSQIGGTGAFF. CDR3 nucleotide sequence: TGCGCCAGCAGCCAAATTGGGGGGACGGGGGCTTTCTTT. The chain carries TRBV5-1 and TRBJ1-1, with a tentative D call TRBD1 (5 bases). This CDR3 comprises 13 residues. The germline V and J ends were trimmed by 4 bases and 11 bases, with 18 bases remaining between them. Germline lookup yields CDR1 SGHRS and CDR2 YFSETQ. The variable domain in full, with the rest retrieved from reference TRBV5-1 and TRBJ1-1, is KAGVTQTPRYLIKTRGQQVTLSCSPISGHRSVSWYQQTPGQGLQFLFEYFSETQRNKGNFPGRFSGRQFSNSRSEMNVSTLELGDSALYLCASSQIGGTGAFFGQGTRLTVV.

This rearrangement joins TRBV12-1 to TRBJ2-5. TRBV12-1 is termed a pseudogene. The CDR3 covers 17 residues. In nucleotides, the CDR3 is TGTGCCAGCAGCTTAGACGAGTGGGGACCCACCCCGGCGACCCAGTACTTC. This gives the protein CASSLDEWGPTPATQYF.

Only one count was recorded for this clone. The chain uses TRBV15 and TRBJ2-5; perhaps TRBD1 as D (5 bases). In germline, CDR1 is LNHNV, CDR2 YYDKDF (reference sequence). The CDR3 has 13 residues. V was pared by 4 bases and J by 5 bases, with 11 bases between. This CDR3 is CATSIRQGETQYF. The CDR3 nucleotides are TGTGCCACCAGCATACGTCAGGGTGAGACCCAGTACTTC. The entire variable domain, with the rest obtained from reference TRBV15 and TRBJ2-5, is as follows: DAMVIQNPRYQVTQFGKPVTLSCSQTLNHNVMYWYQQKSSQAPKLLFHYYDKDFNNEADTPDNFQSRRPNTSFCFLDIRSPGLGDTAMYLCATSIRQGETQYFGPGTRLLVL.

This clone was seen only once. V usage is TRBV4-2 and J usage is TRBJ1-1; tentatively, D is TRBD1 (6 bases). From germline, CDR1 is LGHNA and CDR2 YNFKEQ. This CDR3 comprises 22 residues. Trimming took 1 base from V and 6 from J, leaving 36 bases between them. CDR3 nucleotide sequence: TGTGCCAGCAGCCAAGGAATATCCAACCCCCCAGGGGTTAGGCGCCCTTACCCTGAAGCTTTCTTT. It translates to CASSQGISNPPGVRRPYPEAFF.